The clone carrying this TCR beta chain was counted many times. Its target is unknown. Breast cancer patients provided tissue from their axillary draining lymph nodes. The data are from a study of breast tumors, draining lymph nodes, adjacent tissues. Whole-study results and caveats: The lymph node origin of tumor T cells was framed as consistent with a hypothesis, not demonstrated. Compared with lymph nodes, tumors were less diverse; compared with nontumor tissue, more.

V was pared by 2 bases and J by 0 bases, with 6 bases of the junction left unmatched. The CDR3 runs 18 residues. Germline CDR1 is LGHNA and CDR2 is YNFKEQ. Via MiXCR, TCRdb re-called the multiplex PCR reads, giving one row per CDR3 protein. The data hold about 180,000 distinct CDR3 sequences, with 25% to 40% observed a single time. The TCR sequence derives from a female donor with breast cancer. Some clones in this sample may be carry-over from other donors' samples. The specimen sequenced was axillary lymph node tissue. The chain employs TRBV4-2 and TRBJ2-3; 12 bases fit TRBD2. This CDR3 reads CASSQSGTSGQSTDTQYF. Here the CDR3 DNA reads TGTGCCAGCAGCCAATCCGGGACTAGCGGGCAAAGCACAGATACGCAGTATTTT.